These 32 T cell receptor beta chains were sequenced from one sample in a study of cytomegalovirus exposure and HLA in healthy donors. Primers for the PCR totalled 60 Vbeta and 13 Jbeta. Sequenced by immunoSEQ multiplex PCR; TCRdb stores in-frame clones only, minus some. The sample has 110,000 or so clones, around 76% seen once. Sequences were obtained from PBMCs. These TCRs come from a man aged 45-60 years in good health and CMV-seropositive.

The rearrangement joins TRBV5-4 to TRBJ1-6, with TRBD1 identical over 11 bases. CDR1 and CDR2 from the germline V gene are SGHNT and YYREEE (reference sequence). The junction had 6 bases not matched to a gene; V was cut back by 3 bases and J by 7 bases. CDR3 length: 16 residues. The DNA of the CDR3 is TGTGCCAGCAGCTCCGGACAGGGGGCTCGGAATTCACCCCTCCACTTT. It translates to CASSSGQGARNSPLHF.

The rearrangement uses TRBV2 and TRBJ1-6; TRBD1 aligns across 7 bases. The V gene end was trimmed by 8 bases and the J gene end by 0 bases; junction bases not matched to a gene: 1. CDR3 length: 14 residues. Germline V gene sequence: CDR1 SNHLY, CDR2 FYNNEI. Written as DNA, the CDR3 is TGTGCCAGCGGGGACAGCTCCTATAATTCACCCCTCCACTTT. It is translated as CASGDSSYNSPLHF. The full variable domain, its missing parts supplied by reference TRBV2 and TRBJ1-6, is EPEVTQTPSHQVTQMGQEVILRCVPISNHLYFYWYRQILGQKVEFLVSFYNNEISEKSEIFDDQFSVERPDGSNFTLKIRSTKLEDSAMYFCASGDSSYNSPLHFGNGTRLTVT.

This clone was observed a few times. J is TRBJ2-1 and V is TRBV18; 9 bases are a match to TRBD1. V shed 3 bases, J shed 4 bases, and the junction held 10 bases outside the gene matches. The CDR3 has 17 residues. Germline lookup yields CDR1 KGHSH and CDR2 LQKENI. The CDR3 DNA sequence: TGTGCCAGCTCACCTCTAGGGACAGGGTCCCTATACAATGAGCAGTTCTTC. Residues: CASSPLGTGSLYNEQFF.

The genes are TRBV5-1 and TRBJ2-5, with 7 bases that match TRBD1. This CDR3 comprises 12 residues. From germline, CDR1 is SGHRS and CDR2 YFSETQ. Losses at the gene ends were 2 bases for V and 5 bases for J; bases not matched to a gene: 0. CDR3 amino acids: CASSLQGETQYF. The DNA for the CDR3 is TGCGCCAGCAGCTTACAGGGGGAGACCCAGTACTTC.

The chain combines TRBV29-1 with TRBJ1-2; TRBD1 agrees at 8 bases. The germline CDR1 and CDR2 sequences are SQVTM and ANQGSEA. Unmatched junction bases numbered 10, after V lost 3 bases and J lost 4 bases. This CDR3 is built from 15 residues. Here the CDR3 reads CSVEGGPGGGYGYTF. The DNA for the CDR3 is TGCAGCGTTGAGGGAGGGCCAGGGGGCGGCTATGGCTACACCTTC.

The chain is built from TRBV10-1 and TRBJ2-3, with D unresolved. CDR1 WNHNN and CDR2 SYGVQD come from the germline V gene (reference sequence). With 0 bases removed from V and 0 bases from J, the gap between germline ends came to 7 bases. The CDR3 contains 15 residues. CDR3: CASSESSSSTDTQYF. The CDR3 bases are TGCGCCAGCAGTGAGTCGTCGAGTAGCACAGATACGCAGTATTTT.

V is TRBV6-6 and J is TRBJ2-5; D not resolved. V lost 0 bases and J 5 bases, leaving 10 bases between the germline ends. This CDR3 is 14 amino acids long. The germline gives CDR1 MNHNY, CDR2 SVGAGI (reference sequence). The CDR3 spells CASSYSKIRETQYF. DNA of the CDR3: TGTGCCAGCAGTTACTCGAAGATCAGGGAGACCCAGTACTTC.

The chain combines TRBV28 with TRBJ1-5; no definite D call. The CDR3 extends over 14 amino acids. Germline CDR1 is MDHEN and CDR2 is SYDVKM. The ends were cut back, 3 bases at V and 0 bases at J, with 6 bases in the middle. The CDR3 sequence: CASSFSYSNQPQHF. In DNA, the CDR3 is TGTGCCAGCAGTTTTTCTTATAGCAATCAGCCCCAGCATTTT.

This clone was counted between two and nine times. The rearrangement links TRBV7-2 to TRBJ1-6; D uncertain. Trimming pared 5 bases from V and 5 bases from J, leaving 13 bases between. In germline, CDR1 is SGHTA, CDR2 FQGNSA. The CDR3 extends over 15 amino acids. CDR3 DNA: TGTGCCAGCAGCCCCCCTCGACAAGATAATTCACCCCTCCACTTT. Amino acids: CASSPPRQDNSPLHF.

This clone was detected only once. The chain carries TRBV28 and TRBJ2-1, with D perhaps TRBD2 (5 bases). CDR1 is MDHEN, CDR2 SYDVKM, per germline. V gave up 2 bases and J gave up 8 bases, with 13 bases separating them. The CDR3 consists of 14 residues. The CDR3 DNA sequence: TGTGCCAGCAGTTTAGGTGGGAGTGAGCATGAGCAGTTCTTC. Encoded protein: CASSLGGSEHEQFF. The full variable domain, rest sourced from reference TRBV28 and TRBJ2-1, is DVKVTQSSRYLVKRTGEKVFLECVQDMDHENMFWYRQDPGLGLRLIYFSYDVKMKEKGDIPEGYSVSREKKERFSLILESASTNQTSMYLCASSLGGSEHEQFFGPGTRLTVL.

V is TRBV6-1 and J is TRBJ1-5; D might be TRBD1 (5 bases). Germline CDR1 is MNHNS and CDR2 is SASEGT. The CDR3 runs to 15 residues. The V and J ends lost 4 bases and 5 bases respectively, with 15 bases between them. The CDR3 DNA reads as TGTGCCAGCAGTGTGGACACCCACCGGGATCAGCCCCAGCATTTT. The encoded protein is CASSVDTHRDQPQHF.

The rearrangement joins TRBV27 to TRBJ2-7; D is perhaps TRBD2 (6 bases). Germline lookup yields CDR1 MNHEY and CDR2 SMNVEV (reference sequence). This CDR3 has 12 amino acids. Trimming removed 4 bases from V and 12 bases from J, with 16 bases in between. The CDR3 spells CASSSPGGPPYF. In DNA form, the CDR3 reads TGTGCCAGCAGTTCCCCCGGGGGACCGCCGTACTTC.

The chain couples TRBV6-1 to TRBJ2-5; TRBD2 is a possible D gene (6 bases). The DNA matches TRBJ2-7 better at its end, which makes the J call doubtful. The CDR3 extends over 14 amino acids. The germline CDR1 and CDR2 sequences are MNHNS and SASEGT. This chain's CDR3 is CASSESAGSYEQYF. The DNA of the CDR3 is TGTGCCAGCAGTGAGTCGGCGGGATCCTACGAGCAGTACTTC.

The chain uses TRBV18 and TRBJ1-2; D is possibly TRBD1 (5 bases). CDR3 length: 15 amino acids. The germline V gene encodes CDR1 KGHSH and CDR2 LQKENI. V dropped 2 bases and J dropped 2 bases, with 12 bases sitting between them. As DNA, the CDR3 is TGTGCCAGCTCACCAAACGCAGGGCCAAACTATGGCTACACCTTC. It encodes CASSPNAGPNYGYTF.

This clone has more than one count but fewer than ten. CDR3 DNA sequence: TGTGCCAGCAGCTTAGGCGGGAGGGAGTACGAGCAGTACTTC. It specifies CASSLGGREYEQYF. The chain carries TRBV7-9 and TRBJ2-7; 9 bases match TRBD2. Germline loops: CDR1 SEHNR, CDR2 FQNEAQ (reference sequence). After removal of 1 base from V and 4 bases from J, the junction contained 2 bases not matched to a gene. CDR3 length equals 14 residues.

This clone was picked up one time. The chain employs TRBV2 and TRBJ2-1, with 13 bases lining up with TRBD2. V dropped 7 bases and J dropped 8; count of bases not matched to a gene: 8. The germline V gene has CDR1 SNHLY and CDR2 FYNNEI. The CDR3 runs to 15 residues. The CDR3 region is CASTIQGLAGDEQFF. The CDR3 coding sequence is TGTGCCAGCACCATTCAAGGACTAGCGGGAGATGAGCAGTTCTTC.

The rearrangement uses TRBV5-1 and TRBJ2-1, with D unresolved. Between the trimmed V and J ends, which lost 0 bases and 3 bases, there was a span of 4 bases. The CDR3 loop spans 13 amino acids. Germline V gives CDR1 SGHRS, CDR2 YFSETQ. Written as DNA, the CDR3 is TGCGCCAGCAGCTTGGACAGCTACAATGAGCAGTTCTTC. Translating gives CASSLDSYNEQFF.

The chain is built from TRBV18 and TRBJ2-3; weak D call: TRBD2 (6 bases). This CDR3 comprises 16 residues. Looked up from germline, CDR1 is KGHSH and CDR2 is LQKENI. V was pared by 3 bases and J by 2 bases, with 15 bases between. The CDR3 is CASSPMAGNPTDTQYF. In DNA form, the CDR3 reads TGTGCCAGCTCACCTATGGCGGGGAACCCCACAGATACGCAGTATTTT.

CDR3 nucleotide sequence: TGCGCCAGCAGCTTGGGCGGTAACTGGAACATTCAGTACTTC. As protein: CASSLGGNWNIQYF. The rearrangement uses TRBV5-1 and TRBJ2-4; D not resolved. Germline lookup yields CDR1 SGHRS and CDR2 YFSETQ. The CDR3 is made up of 14 amino acids. The V gene lost 0 bases and the J gene lost 7 bases, with 11 bases spanning the gap. Full variable domain (remainder filled in from reference TRBV5-1 and TRBJ2-4): KAGVTQTPRYLIKTRGQQVTLSCSPISGHRSVSWYQQTPGQGLQFLFEYFSETQRNKGNFPGRFSGRQFSNSRSEMNVSTLELGDSALYLCASSLGGNWNIQYFGAGTRLSVL.

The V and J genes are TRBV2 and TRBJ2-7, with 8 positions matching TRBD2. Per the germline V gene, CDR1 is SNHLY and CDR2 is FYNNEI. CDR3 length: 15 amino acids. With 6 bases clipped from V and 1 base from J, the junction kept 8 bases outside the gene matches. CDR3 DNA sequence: TGTGCCAGCAGAGCCGGGACTAGTGTTTCCTACGAGCAGTACTTC. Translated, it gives CASRAGTSVSYEQYF.

The CDR3 loop reads CASSLTGFSNQPQHF. The CDR3 nucleotides read TGTGCCAGCAGCCTTACAGGATTTAGCAATCAGCCCCAGCATTTT. The chain uses TRBV9 and TRBJ1-5; perhaps TRBD1 as D (5 bases). Germline assignment: CDR1 SGDLS and CDR2 YYNGEE. The V end was cut by 4 bases, the J end by 0 bases, with 11 bases between. The CDR3 runs to 15 residues.

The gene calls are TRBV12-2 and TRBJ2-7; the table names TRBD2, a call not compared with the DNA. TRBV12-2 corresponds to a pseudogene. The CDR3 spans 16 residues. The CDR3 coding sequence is TGTGCAAGTCGCTTCGGGACTAGCGGGAGGGCTGGAGAGCAGTACTTC. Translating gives CASRFGTSGRAGEQYF.

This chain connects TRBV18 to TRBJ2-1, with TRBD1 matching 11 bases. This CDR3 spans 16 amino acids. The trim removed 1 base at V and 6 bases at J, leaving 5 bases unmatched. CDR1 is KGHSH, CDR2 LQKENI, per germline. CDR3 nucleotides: TGTGCCAGCTCACCACAAAGGACAGGGGGCCCCAATGAGCAGTTCTTC. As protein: CASSPQRTGGPNEQFF. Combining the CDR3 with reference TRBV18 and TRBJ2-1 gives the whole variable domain NAGVMQNPRHLVRRRGQEARLRCSPMKGHSHVYWYRQLPEEGLKFMVYLQKENIIDESGMPKERFSAEFPKEGPSILRIQQVVRGDSAAYFCASSPQRTGGPNEQFFGPGTRLTVL.

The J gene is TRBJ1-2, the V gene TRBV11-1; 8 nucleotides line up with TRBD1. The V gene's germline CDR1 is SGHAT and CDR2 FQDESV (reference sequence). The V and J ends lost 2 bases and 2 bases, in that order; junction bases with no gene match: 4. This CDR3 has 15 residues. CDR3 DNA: TGTGCCAGCAGCTTACAGGGGGCCTGGAACTATGGCTACACCTTC. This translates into CASSLQGAWNYGYTF.

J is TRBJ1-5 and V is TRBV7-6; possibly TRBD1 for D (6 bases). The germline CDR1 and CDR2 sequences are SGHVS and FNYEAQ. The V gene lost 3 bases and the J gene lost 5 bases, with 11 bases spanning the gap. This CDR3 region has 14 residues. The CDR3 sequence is CASSLGGGDQPQHF. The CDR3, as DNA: TGTGCCAGCAGCTTGGGAGGGGGAGATCAGCCCCAGCATTTT.

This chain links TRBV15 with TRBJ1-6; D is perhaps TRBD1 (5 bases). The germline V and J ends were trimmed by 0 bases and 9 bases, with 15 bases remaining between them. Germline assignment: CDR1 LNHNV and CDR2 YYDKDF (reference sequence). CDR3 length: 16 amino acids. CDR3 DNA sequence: TGTGCCACCAGCAGAGACCCTGAGGGGCGGGGTTCACCCCTCCACTTT. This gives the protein CATSRDPEGRGSPLHF.

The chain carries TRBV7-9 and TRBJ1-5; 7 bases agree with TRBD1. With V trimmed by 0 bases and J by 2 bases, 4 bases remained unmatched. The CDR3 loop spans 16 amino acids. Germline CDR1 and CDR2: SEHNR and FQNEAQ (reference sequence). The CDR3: CASSLAGGGGNQPQHF. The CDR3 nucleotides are TGTGCCAGCAGCTTAGCAGGAGGGGGCGGCAATCAGCCCCAGCATTTT.

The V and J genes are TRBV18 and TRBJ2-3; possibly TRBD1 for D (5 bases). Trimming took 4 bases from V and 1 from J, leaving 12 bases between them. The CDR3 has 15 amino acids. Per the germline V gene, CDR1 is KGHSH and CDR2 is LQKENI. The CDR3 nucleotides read TGTGCCAGCTCACTCCTGGGCAGGGGCACAGATACGCAGTATTTT. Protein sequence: CASSLLGRGTDTQYF.

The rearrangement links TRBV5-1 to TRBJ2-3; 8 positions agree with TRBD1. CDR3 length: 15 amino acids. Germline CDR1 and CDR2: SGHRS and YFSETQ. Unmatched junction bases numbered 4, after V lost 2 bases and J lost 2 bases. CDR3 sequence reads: CASSLGTGDTDTQYF. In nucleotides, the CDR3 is TGCGCCAGCAGCTTAGGGACAGGAGACACAGATACGCAGTATTTT.

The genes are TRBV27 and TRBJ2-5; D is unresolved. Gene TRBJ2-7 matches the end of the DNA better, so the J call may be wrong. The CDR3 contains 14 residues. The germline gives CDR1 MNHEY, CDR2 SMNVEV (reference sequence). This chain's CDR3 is CASSLGVPSSEQYF. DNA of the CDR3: TGTGCCAGCAGTTTAGGAGTCCCCAGTAGCGAGCAGTACTTC.

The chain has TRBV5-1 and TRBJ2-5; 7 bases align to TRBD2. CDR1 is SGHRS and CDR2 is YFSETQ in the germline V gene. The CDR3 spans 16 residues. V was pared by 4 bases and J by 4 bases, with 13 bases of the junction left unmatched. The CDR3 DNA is TGCGCCAGCAGCCTGTTCGCGGGAGAAAGGACAGAGACCCAGTACTTC. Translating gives CASSLFAGERTETQYF.

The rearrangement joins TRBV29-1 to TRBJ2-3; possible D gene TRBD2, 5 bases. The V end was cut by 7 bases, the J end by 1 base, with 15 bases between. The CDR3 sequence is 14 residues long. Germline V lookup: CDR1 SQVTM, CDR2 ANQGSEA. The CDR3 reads CSANVDLRTDTQYF. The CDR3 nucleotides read TGCAGCGCTAACGTGGACTTACGCACAGATACGCAGTATTTT.